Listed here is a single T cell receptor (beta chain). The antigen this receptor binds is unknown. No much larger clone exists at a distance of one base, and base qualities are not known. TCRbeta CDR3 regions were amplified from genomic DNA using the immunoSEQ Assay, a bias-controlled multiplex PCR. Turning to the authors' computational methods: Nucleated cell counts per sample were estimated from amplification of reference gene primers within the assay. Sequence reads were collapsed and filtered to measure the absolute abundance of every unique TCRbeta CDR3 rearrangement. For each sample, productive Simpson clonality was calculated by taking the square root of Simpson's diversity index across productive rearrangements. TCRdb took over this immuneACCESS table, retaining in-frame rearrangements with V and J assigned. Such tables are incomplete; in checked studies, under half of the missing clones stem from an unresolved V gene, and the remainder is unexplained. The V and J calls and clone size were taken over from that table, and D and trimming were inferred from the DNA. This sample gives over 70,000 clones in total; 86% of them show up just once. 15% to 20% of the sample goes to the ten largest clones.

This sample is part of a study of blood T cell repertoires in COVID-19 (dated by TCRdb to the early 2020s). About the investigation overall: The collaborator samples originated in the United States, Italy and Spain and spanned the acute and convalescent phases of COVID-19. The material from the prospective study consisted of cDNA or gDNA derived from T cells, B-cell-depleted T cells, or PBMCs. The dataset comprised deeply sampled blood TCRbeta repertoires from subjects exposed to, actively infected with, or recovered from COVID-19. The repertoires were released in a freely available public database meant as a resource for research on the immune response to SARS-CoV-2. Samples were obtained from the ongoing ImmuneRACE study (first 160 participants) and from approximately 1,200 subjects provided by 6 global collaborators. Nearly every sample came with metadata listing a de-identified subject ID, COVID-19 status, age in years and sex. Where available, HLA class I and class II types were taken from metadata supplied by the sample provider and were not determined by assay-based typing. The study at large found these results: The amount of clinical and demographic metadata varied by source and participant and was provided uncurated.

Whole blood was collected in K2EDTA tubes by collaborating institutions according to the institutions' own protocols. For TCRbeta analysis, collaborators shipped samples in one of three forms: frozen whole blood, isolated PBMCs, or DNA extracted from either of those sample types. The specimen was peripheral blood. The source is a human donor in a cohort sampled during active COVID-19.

The sequence in DNA is TGCGCCAGCAGCCCGGCGGGGGCCACAACTAATGAAAAACTGTTTTTT. Translated, this is CASSPAGATTNEKLFF. The V gene is TRBV4-1 and the J gene is TRBJ1-4, with TRBD1 tentatively as D gene (6 bases match). CDR1 and CDR2, per the germline V gene, are MGHRA and YSYEKL. V and J lose 4 bases and 0 bases, and a span of 12 bases separates them. The CDR3 has 16 amino acids, counting the end cysteine and phenylalanine. Solely the CDR3 DNA is kept, with 48 bases framed from the first base.